The 5 T cell receptor beta chains below all came from one sample that was sequenced in a study of radiation and T cells in renal cell carcinoma. As to time point: blood 2 weeks post-SBRT. Described treatment: 15 Gy SBRT to primary tumor, nephrectomy 4 weeks later. The assay was immunoSEQ multiplex PCR, and TCRdb's table has in-frame clones only and misses some. The sample records some 130,000 clones, 88% being singletons. Sequenced here: blood, sampled from a patient whose treatment included radiotherapy and nephrectomy. These receptors all come from a woman aged 65 to 85 with renal cell carcinoma.

The V call is TRBV9, the J call TRBJ1-1; tentatively, D is TRBD1 (6 bases). The V and J ends lost 3 bases and 3 bases respectively, with 9 bases between them. From germline, CDR1 is SGDLS and CDR2 YYNGEE. This CDR3 contains 13 residues. This CDR3 reads CASSAGQYTEAFF. The CDR3, as DNA: TGTGCCAGCAGCGCCGGACAGTACACTGAAGCTTTCTTT.

With regard to this clone: One end of the junction varies from germline; a read error may be responsible. This sequence joins TRBV7-7 and TRBJ2-3, with TRBD1 identical over 8 bases. This CDR3 is built from 14 residues. Germline values: CDR1 SSHAT, CDR2 FNYEAQ (reference sequence). The CDR3 region has the DNA TGTGCTAGCAGCCCATGGACAGGGACAGATACGCAGTATTTT. It yields the protein CASSPWTGTDTQYF. The whole variable domain, filled in from reference TRBV7-7 and TRBJ2-3, reads GAGVSQSPRYKVTKRGQDVTLRCDPISSHATLYWYQQALGQGPEFLTYFNYEAQPDKSGLPSDRFSAERPEGSISTLTIQRTEQRDSAMYRCASSPWTGTDTQYFGPGTRLTVL.

This chain connects TRBV7-2 to TRBJ1-5; possibly TRBD1 for D (5 bases). The ends were cut back, 5 bases at V and 8 bases at J, with 16 bases in the middle. CDR3 length: 14 residues. Germline lookup yields CDR1 SGHTA and CDR2 FQGNSA. CDR3 sequence reads: CASSPDSLIKPQHF. The DNA of the CDR3 is TGTGCCAGCAGCCCTGACAGCCTAATCAAGCCCCAGCATTTT.

This chain joins TRBV5-1 and TRBJ2-3, with D possibly being TRBD2 (5 bases). The CDR3 covers 11 residues. The V end lost 6 bases, the J end lost 5 bases, and 7 bases lay between the germline ends. The germline CDR1 and CDR2 sequences are SGHRS and YFSETQ. The CDR3 loop is CASNEGDTQYF. The CDR3 DNA reads as TGCGCCAGCAACGAGGGAGATACGCAGTATTTT.

This clone was seen once. The CDR3 DNA follows: TGTGCCACCCGTGTCCAAAACTCTGGAAACACCATATATTTT. It specifies CATRVQNSGNTIYF. The chain is built from TRBV28 and TRBJ1-3; D unclear. This CDR3 is built from 14 residues. Trimming removed 10 bases from V and 0 bases from J, with 13 bases in between. Germline V gives CDR1 MDHEN, CDR2 SYDVKM.